This T cell receptor (beta chain) stems from a study of blood T cell repertoires in COVID-19. Cohort allocation depended upon clinical history that participants reported. J gave up 2 bases and V 4 bases, and 5 bases lay outside the gene matches. CDR1 is SGHNT, CDR2 YYREEE, per germline (reference sequence). The CDR3 has 15 residues. Sequencing used immunoSEQ multiplex PCR; TCRdb keeps in-frame clones, though not all of them. Of more than 250,000 clones in the sample, around 88% were seen once. This receptor was taken from a woman aged 40 to 50 with acute COVID-19. The material sequenced was PBMCs or T cells enriched from blood (not recorded which). The gene calls are TRBV5-4 and TRBJ2-1; TRBD2 matches at 8 bases. In nucleotides, the CDR3 is TGTGCCAGCAGCCCTAGCGGGTTTACCTACAATGAGCAGTTCTTC. Amino acid sequence: CASSPSGFTYNEQFF.